These 32 T cell receptor beta chains were all obtained from the same sample, sequenced in a study of response to subunit inactivated influenza vaccine. TCRdb used MiXCR to reprocess the RT-PCR reads, holding one entry per CDR3 protein. The sample lists around 500,000 distinct CDR3 sequences, roughly 9.7% occurring once. The material sequenced was PBMCs from blood, taken around seven weeks after vaccination. These receptors all stem from a man in his fifties or sixties who received an inactivated influenza vaccine.

This clonotype has a handful of counts. This chain connects TRBV11-3 to TRBJ2-1; 11 bases align to TRBD2. V gave up 2 bases and J gave up 7 bases; unmatched junction bases: 7. The length of the CDR3 is 16 residues. Germline lookup yields CDR1 SGHNT and CDR2 YENEEA. CDR3 loop: CASSLSGTSGLNEQFF. CDR3 DNA sequence: TGTGCCAGCAGCTTATCCGGGACTAGCGGTTTAAATGAGCAGTTCTTC.

In this sample, this clonotype turned up a few times. V usage is TRBV20-1 and J usage is TRBJ2-1; D tentatively reads TRBD1 or TRBD2 (5 bases each). V was clipped by 3 bases and J by 2 bases, with 8 bases between them. Germline values: CDR1 DFQATT, CDR2 SNEGSKA (reference sequence). This CDR3 is built from 13 residues. CDR3 nucleotides: TGCAGTGCTAGCGGGGCAGCCTACAATGAGCAGTTCTTC. It translates to CSASGAAYNEQFF.

This clonotype was counted only a few times. The chain couples TRBV29-1 to TRBJ2-7; 13 bases map to TRBD2. Looked up from germline, CDR1 is SQVTM and CDR2 is ANQGSEA. This CDR3 is 15 amino acids long. V shed 5 bases and J 6 bases; nucleotides not matched to a gene: 10. The CDR3 loop is CSVLHPRTSGSEQYF. CDR3 DNA sequence: TGCAGCGTTCTTCATCCTAGGACTAGCGGGAGCGAGCAGTACTTC.

The chain carries TRBV4-3 and TRBJ2-5, with D possibly matching TRBD2 (7 bases). Germline CDR1 reads LGHNA; CDR2 reads YSLEER. The germline V and J ends were trimmed by 0 bases and 4 bases, with 12 bases remaining between them. The CDR3 loop spans 15 amino acids. CDR3 in amino acids: CASSQDRGGPETQYF. Written as DNA, the CDR3 is TGCGCCAGCAGCCAAGACAGGGGAGGGCCAGAGACCCAGTACTTC.

Details on this clonotype: A junction boundary mismatches the germline segment, possibly from a read error. The rearrangement uses TRBV24-1 and TRBJ2-4; 11 nucleotides align to TRBD2. The CDR3 is made up of 16 amino acids. CDR1 is KGHDR and CDR2 is SFDVKD in the germline V gene. CDR3 loop: CATGDSRLAGSDIQYF. The CDR3 DNA is TGTGCCACCGGTGATTCTAGACTAGCGGGATCGGACATTCAGTACTTC.

At least ten counts were recorded for this clonotype. The rearrangement links TRBV5-1 to TRBJ2-1; TRBD1 aligns across 11 bases. This CDR3 region has 15 residues. Germline V gene data show CDR1 as SGHRS and CDR2 as YFSETQ. V was pared by 4 bases and J by 7 bases, with 7 bases of the junction left unmatched. The CDR3: CASSVGQGASNEQFF. In DNA form, the CDR3 reads TGCGCCAGCAGCGTTGGACAGGGGGCATCTAATGAGCAGTTCTTC.

Ten or more counts support this clonotype. The V call is TRBV7-9, the J call TRBJ2-3, with D possibly being TRBD2 (6 bases). Germline-derived CDR1 and CDR2 are SEHNR and FQNEAQ (reference sequence). The V end was cut by 3 bases, the J end by 1 base, with 20 bases between. This CDR3 has 18 amino acids. The CDR3 DNA reads as TGTGCCAGCAGCTTTCCCTGGGGACTGGGCGGGGGCACAGATACGCAGTATTTT. Protein product: CASSFPWGLGGGTDTQYF.

The chain employs TRBV27 and TRBJ2-1, with TRBD2 matching over 10 bases. The CDR3 totals 16 residues. Losses at the gene ends were 5 bases for V and 6 bases for J; bases not matched to a gene: 10. Germline V CDR1 and CDR2: MNHEY, SMNVEV (reference sequence). The CDR3 is CASSHLAGAMLNEQFF. The CDR3 DNA reads TGTGCCAGCAGTCACCTAGCGGGGGCGATGCTCAATGAGCAGTTCTTC.

The chain joins TRBV7-2 to TRBJ2-4; TRBD1 aligns across 9 bases. The V and J ends lost 3 bases and 4 bases, in that order; junction bases with no gene match: 1. The CDR3 is 14 amino acids. Per germline, CDR1 SGHTA and CDR2 FQGNSA. The DNA of the CDR3 is TGTGCCAGCAGCTTCGGGACAGGGAAAAACATTCAGTACTTC. It encodes CASSFGTGKNIQYF.

This clonotype appeared many times. The V gene is TRBV5-1, the J gene TRBJ2-7, with a weak D call TRBD2 (5 bases). Deletions cut 1 base from V and 3 bases from J, with 8 bases between. The V gene's germline CDR1 is SGHRS and CDR2 YFSETQ. The CDR3 runs to 13 residues. CDR3 protein: CASSLNEGYEQYF. Written as DNA, the CDR3 is TGCGCCAGCAGCTTGAATGAGGGCTACGAGCAGTACTTC.

This clonotype has a count of ten or more. The rearrangement uses TRBV5-6 and TRBJ1-1, with 10 bases identical to TRBD1. Germline values: CDR1 SGHDT, CDR2 YYEEEE. This CDR3 is built from 16 residues. V trimming: 5 bases; J trimming: 1 base; junction bases outside the gene matches: 8. The CDR3 DNA sequence: TGTGCCAGCAGGCTGACAGGGGGCCAAGGGAACACTGAAGCTTTCTTT. Protein product: CASRLTGGQGNTEAFF.

The J gene is TRBJ1-5, the V gene TRBV7-9; D gene ambiguous. Germline lookup yields CDR1 SEHNR and CDR2 FQNEAQ (reference sequence). Trimming left V 4 bases short and J 2 bases short, with 18 bases between. The CDR3 loop spans 17 amino acids. In nucleotides, the CDR3 is TGTGCCAGCAGCTCCGAGCGGGATTCGCAGGGCAATCAGCCCCAGCATTTT. Translation gives CASSSERDSQGNQPQHF.

This clonotype was detected many times. The chain joins TRBV4-1 to TRBJ1-1; 9 bases align to TRBD1. Germline CDR1 MGHRA, CDR2 YSYEKL. The CDR3 contains 14 residues. The V gene end was trimmed by 2 bases and the J gene end by 10 bases; junction bases not matched to a gene: 8. CDR3 loop: CASSQLPGQGRAFF. DNA of the CDR3: TGCGCCAGCAGCCAACTACCGGGACAGGGTAGAGCTTTCTTT.

The chain carries TRBV5-1 and TRBJ2-1, with D perhaps TRBD1 (5 bases). Germline-derived CDR1 and CDR2 are SGHRS and YFSETQ. V shed 3 bases and J shed 0 bases, with 10 bases lying between them. The CDR3 is 15 residues long. As DNA, the CDR3 is TGCGCCAGCAGCTCCAGGGTAATCTCCTACAATGAGCAGTTCTTC. This gives the protein CASSSRVISYNEQFF.

This chain links TRBV12-3 or TRBV12-4 with TRBJ1-4; possibly TRBD1 for D (6 bases). V gave up 6 bases and J gave up 7 bases, with 21 bases separating them. The CDR3 is 16 amino acids. CDR3 loop: CASSPNRGGRGEKLFF. In DNA form, the CDR3 reads TGTGCCAGCAGCCCAAACCGCGGGGGGCGAGGTGAAAAACTGTTTTTT.

The gene calls are TRBV20-1 and TRBJ2-5, with TRBD2 matching over 8 bases. Losses at the gene ends were 0 bases for V and 0 bases for J; bases not matched to a gene: 3. Germline CDR1 DFQATT, CDR2 SNEGSKA (reference sequence). This CDR3 is 15 amino acids long. CDR3 region: CSARDPTSDQETQYF. The CDR3 nucleotides read TGCAGTGCTAGAGATCCGACTAGCGACCAAGAGACCCAGTACTTC.

This clonotype was counted between two and nine times. The V gene is TRBV11-2, the J gene TRBJ1-4; D is possibly TRBD1 (6 bases). The V end was cut by 0 bases, the J end by 3 bases, with 14 bases between. This CDR3 is built from 17 residues. CDR1 and CDR2 (germline): SGHAT, FQNNGV. CDR3 coding DNA: TGTGCCAGCAGCTTAGAGGGGGCCGCGGTGTCTAATGAAAAACTGTTTTTT. Its translation is CASSLEGAAVSNEKLFF.

This clonotype was detected a few times. This sequence joins TRBV20-1 and TRBJ2-1, with a tentative D call TRBD2 (6 bases). Looked up from germline, CDR1 is DFQATT and CDR2 is SNEGSKA (reference sequence). V was clipped by 5 bases and J by 7 bases, with 21 bases between them. The CDR3 totals 15 residues. CDR3 DNA sequence: TGCAGTGCTGGGAGGCTAGCGAGGTACGAGAATGAGCAGTTCTTC. The encoded protein is CSAGRLARYENEQFF.

The V call is TRBV27, the J call TRBJ2-1; the D gene is possibly TRBD2 (7 bases). Trimming stripped 2 bases from V and 10 bases from J, with 18 bases between. This CDR3 contains 15 residues. CDR1 and CDR2 (germline): MNHEY, SMNVEV (reference sequence). CDR3 bases: TGTGCCAGCAGTTTAGGGGGCGGGGGCTGGGAAGAGCAGTTCTTC. It specifies CASSLGGGGWEEQFF.

This clonotype was observed at least ten times. V is TRBV20-1 and J is TRBJ1-1; D is ambiguous. Germline CDR1 DFQATT, CDR2 SNEGSKA (reference sequence). V was trimmed by 6 bases and J by 1 base, leaving 6 bases between them. CDR3 length: 11 residues. The CDR3, as DNA: TGCAGTGCCAGGCGGAACACTGAAGCTTTCTTT. Protein sequence: CSARRNTEAFF.

The V and J genes are TRBV3-1 and TRBJ2-1, with TRBD2 identical over 8 bases. The V gene's germline CDR1 is LGHDT and CDR2 YNNKEL (reference sequence). The trim removed 3 bases at V and 9 bases at J, leaving 13 bases unmatched. The CDR3 loop spans 16 amino acids. CDR3 protein: CASSHGLGLGGGEQFF. CDR3 nucleotide sequence: TGTGCCAGCAGCCATGGCTTGGGACTAGGTGGCGGTGAGCAGTTCTTC.

CDR3 DNA: TGTGCCAGCAGTGTGGGACGGCATCAGCCCCAGCATTTT. Protein sequence: CASSVGRHQPQHF. The chain employs TRBV6-1 and TRBJ1-5, with D possibly matching TRBD1 (5 bases). Germline V gene lookup returns CDR1 MNHNS and CDR2 SASEGT. This CDR3 spans 13 amino acids. V was trimmed by 4 bases and J by 5 bases, leaving 9 bases between them.

This clonotype appeared a few times. The chain carries TRBV20-1 and TRBJ1-4, with D perhaps TRBD1 (5 bases). The CDR3 is 14 amino acids. CDR1 and CDR2 from the germline V gene are DFQATT and SNEGSKA (reference sequence). With 3 bases removed from V and 4 bases from J, the gap between germline ends came to 12 bases. The CDR3 loop reads CSARTAPNNEKLFF. As DNA, the CDR3 is TGCAGTGCTAGGACAGCGCCGAATAATGAAAAACTGTTTTTT.

The V and J genes are TRBV4-2 and TRBJ2-4, with 8 bases lining up with TRBD2. In germline, CDR1 is LGHNA, CDR2 YNFKEQ. The CDR3 sequence is 16 residues long. Trimming at V came to 4 bases and at J to 3 bases, leaving 8 bases not matched to a gene. The chain's CDR3 is CASSLRGGSDKNIQYF. In nucleotides, the CDR3 is TGTGCCAGCAGCCTTCGGGGGGGCAGTGACAAAAACATTCAGTACTTC.

This clonotype was seen a handful of times. V is TRBV20-1 and J is TRBJ2-3, with 12 bases lining up with TRBD2. Germline-derived CDR1 and CDR2 are DFQATT and SNEGSKA (reference sequence). With V trimmed by 5 bases and J by 0 bases, 3 bases remained unmatched. CDR3 length: 15 amino acids. The CDR3 sequence is CSADGLAGSTDTQYF. The CDR3 nucleotides read TGCAGTGCTGATGGACTAGCGGGAAGCACAGATACGCAGTATTTT.

A few counts support this clonotype. The chain links TRBV27 to TRBJ2-7; 12 bases map to TRBD2. Germline CDR1 is MNHEY and CDR2 is SMNVEV (reference sequence). CDR3 size: 18 residues. The ends lost 9 bases at V and 3 bases at J; junction bases unmatched: 18. In nucleotides, the CDR3 is TGTGCCAGTAAAAGAGGGCAGGGGCTAGCGGGAGGGAACTACGAGCAGTACTTC. Translation gives CASKRGQGLAGGNYEQYF.

A few counts support this clonotype. The chain recombines TRBV12-3 or TRBV12-4 with TRBJ2-5; no definite D call. Between the trimmed V and J ends, which lost 6 bases and 5 bases, there was a span of 22 bases. The CDR3 is 16 amino acids. In nucleotides, the CDR3 is TGTGCCAGCAGCCCTGCCCACACAGATCCAACCGAGACCCAGTACTTC. Its translation is CASSPAHTDPTETQYF.

The J gene is TRBJ1-2, the V gene TRBV7-2; no clear D. Germline CDR1 reads SGHTA; CDR2 reads FQGNSA. V lost 0 bases and J lost 2, with 7 bases in between. CDR3 length: 14 amino acids. The CDR3 coding sequence is TGTGCCAGCAGCTTAGCTTTAGGGAACTATGGCTACACCTTC. Protein product: CASSLALGNYGYTF.

V and J are TRBV12-3 or TRBV12-4 and TRBJ2-5; D gene uncertain. With 3 bases removed from V and 4 bases from J, the gap between germline ends came to 12 bases. This CDR3 region has 14 residues. The CDR3 DNA sequence: TGTGCCAGCAGTTTGCTCCAAAACGGAGAGACCCAGTACTTC. It is translated as CASSLLQNGETQYF.

Here the CDR3 DNA reads TGTGCCAGCAGTTTCCCGACTAGCGGGAGGTCGAACACCGGGGAGCTGTTTTTT. It codes for CASSFPTSGRSNTGELFF. The V gene is TRBV28, the J gene TRBJ2-2, with 13 nucleotides matching TRBD2. The CDR3 runs 18 residues. V was pared by 3 bases and J by 0 bases, with 4 bases of the junction left unmatched. The germline gives CDR1 MDHEN, CDR2 SYDVKM.

This chain connects TRBV20-1 to TRBJ2-7, with a weak D call TRBD2 (6 bases). Trimming shortened V by 0 bases and J by 3 bases, and 15 bases separated the two germline ends. Germline V gene data show CDR1 as DFQATT and CDR2 as SNEGSKA (reference sequence). The CDR3 sequence is 15 residues long. The CDR3 DNA sequence: TGCAGTGCTAGAGATTTGGAGGGACCCGACTACGAGCAGTACTTC. Protein product: CSARDLEGPDYEQYF.

This clonotype was recorded a few times. The chain couples TRBV7-2 to TRBJ2-5, with 11 bases matching TRBD2. CDR1 and CDR2 (germline): SGHTA, FQGNSA. The CDR3 runs to 14 residues. V dropped 5 bases and J dropped 7; count of bases not matched to a gene: 6. As DNA, the CDR3 is TGTGCCAGCAGCCCTACTAGCGGGGGAGTGACCCAGTACTTC. This encodes CASSPTSGGVTQYF.